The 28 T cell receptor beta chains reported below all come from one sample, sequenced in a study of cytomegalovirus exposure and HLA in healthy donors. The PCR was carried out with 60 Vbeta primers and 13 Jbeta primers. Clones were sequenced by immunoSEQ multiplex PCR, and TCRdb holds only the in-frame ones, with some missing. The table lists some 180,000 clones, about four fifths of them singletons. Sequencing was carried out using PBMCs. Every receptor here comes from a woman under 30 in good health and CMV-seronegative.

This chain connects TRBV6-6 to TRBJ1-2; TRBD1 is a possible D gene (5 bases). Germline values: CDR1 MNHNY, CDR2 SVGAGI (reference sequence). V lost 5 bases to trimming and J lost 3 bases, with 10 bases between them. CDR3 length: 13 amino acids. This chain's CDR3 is CASSVDRDYGYTF. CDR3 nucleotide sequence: TGTGCCAGCAGTGTAGACAGAGACTATGGCTACACCTTC.

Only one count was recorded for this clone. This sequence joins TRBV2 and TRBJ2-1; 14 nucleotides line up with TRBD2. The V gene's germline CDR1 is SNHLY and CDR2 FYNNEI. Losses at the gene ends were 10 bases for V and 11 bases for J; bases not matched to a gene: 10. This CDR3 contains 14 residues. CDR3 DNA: TGTGCCACCCGACTAGCGGGAGGGCCGGGTCAGCAGTTCTTC. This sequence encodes CATRLAGGPGQQFF.

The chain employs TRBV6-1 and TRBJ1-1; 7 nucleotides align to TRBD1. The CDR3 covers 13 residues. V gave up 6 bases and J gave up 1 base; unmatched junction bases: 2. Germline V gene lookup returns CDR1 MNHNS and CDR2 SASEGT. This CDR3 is CASSSGGNTEAFF. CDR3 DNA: TGTGCCAGCAGCTCAGGGGGGAACACTGAAGCTTTCTTT.

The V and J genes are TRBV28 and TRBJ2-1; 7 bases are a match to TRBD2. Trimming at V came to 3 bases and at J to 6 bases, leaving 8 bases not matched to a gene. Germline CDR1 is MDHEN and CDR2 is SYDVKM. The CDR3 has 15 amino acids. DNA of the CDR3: TGTGCCAGCAGTTTCTCTAGCGGCCCCTCCAATGAGCAGTTCTTC. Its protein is CASSFSSGPSNEQFF.

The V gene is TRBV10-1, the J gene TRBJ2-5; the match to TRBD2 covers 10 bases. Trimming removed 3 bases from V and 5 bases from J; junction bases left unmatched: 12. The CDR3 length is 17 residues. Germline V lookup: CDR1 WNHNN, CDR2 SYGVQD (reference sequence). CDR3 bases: TGCGCCAGCAGTGAATCGGCTAGCGGGAGTAAACGGGAGACCCAGTACTTC. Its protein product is CASSESASGSKRETQYF.

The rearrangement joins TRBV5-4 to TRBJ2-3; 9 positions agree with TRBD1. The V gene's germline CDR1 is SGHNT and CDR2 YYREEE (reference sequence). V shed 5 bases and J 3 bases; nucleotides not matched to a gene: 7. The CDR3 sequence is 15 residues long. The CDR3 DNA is TGTGCCAGCAGGCCCGGGACAGGGTTTACAGATACGCAGTATTTT. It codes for CASRPGTGFTDTQYF.

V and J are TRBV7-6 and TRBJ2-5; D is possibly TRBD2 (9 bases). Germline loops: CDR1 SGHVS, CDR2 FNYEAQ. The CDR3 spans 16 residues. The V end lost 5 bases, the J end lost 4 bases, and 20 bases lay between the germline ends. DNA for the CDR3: TGTGCCAGCAGCCAAGACAGGGGACTAGCCGGAGAGACCCAGTACTTC. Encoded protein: CASSQDRGLAGETQYF.

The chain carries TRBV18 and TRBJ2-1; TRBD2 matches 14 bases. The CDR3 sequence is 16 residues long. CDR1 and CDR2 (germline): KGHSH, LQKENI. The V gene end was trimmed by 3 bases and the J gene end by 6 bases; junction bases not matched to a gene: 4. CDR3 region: CASSPMTSGRANEQFF. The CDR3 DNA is TGTGCCAGCTCACCCATGACTAGCGGGAGGGCCAATGAGCAGTTCTTC.

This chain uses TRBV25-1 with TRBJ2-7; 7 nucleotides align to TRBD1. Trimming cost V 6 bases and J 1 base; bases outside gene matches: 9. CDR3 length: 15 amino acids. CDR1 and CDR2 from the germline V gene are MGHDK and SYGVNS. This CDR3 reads CASSPGGEGSYEQYF. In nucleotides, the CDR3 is TGTGCCAGCAGCCCAGGGGGAGAGGGTTCCTACGAGCAGTACTTC.

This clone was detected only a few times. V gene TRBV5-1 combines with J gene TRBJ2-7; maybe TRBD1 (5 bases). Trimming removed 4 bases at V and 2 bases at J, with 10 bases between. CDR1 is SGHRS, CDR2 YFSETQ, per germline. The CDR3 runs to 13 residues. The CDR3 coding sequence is TGCGCCAGCAGCGGATCAGGGACCTACGAGCAGTACTTC. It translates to CASSGSGTYEQYF.

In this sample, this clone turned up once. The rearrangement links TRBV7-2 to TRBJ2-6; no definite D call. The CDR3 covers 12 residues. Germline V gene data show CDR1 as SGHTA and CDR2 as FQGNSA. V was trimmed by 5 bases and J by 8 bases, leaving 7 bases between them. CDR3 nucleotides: TGTGCCAGCAGCCTACCTACCAACGTCCTGACTTTC. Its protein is CASSLPTNVLTF.

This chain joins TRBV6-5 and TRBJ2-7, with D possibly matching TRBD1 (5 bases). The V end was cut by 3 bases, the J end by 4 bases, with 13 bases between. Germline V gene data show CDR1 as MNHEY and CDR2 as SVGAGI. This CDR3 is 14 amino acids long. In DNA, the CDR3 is TGTGCCAGCAGTTATTATCCAGGGTCTTACGAGCAGTACGTC. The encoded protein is CASSYYPGSYEQYV.

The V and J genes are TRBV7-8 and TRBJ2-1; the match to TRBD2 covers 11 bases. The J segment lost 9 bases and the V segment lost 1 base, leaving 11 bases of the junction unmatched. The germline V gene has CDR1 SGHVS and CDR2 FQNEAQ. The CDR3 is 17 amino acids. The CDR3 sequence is CASSLERFSGRAREQFF. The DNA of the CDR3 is TGTGCCAGCAGCTTAGAACGGTTTAGCGGGAGGGCCCGTGAGCAGTTCTTC.

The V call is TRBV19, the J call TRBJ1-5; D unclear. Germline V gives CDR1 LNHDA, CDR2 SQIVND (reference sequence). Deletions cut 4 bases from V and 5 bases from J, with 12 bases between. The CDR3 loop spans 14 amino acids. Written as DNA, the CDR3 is TGTGCCAGTAGTACCGACGGCGGGGATCAGCCCCAGCATTTT. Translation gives CASSTDGGDQPQHF.

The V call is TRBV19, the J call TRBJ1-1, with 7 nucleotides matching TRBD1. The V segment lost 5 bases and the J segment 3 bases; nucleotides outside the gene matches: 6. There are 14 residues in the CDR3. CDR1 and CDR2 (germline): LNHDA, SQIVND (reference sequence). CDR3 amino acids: CASSPRDRDTEAFF. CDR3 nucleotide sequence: TGTGCCAGTAGTCCGCGGGACAGAGACACTGAAGCTTTCTTT.

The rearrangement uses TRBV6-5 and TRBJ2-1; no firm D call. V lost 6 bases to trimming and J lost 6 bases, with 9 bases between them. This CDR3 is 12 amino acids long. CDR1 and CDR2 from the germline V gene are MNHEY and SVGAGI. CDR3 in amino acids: CASRNRVNEQFF. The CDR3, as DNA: TGTGCCAGCAGGAACCGGGTCAATGAGCAGTTCTTC.

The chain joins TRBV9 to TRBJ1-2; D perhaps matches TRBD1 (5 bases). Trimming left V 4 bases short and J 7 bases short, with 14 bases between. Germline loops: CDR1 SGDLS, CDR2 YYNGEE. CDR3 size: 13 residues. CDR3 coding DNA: TGTGCCAGCAGCCCCACCGGAGGGGCTGGCTACACCTTC. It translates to CASSPTGGAGYTF.

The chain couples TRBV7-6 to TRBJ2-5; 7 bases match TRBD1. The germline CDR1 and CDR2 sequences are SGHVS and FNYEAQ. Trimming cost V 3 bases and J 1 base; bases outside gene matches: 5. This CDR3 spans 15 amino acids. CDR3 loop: CASSFNRGGQETQYF. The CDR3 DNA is TGTGCCAGCAGCTTCAACAGGGGCGGCCAAGAGACCCAGTACTTC.

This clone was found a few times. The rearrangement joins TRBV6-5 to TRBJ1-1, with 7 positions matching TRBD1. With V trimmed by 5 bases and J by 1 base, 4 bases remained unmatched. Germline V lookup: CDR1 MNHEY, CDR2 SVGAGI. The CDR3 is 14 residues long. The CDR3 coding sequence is TGTGCCAGCAGTCGGGACAGTTCGAACACTGAAGCTTTCTTT. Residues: CASSRDSSNTEAFF.

The chain's CDR3 is CASFQGANYGYTF. The CDR3 nucleotides read TGTGCCAGCTTCCAGGGGGCGAACTATGGCTACACCTTC. J is TRBJ1-2 and V is TRBV28, with 8 bases lining up with TRBD1. Germline trimming cut 8 bases from V and 2 bases from J; bases unmatched to any gene: 4. This CDR3 is 13 amino acids long. CDR1 and CDR2 from the germline V gene are MDHEN and SYDVKM.

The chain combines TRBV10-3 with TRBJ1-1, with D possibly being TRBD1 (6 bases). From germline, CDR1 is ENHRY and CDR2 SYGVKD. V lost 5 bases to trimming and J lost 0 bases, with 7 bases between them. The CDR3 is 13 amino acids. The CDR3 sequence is CAISPGVNTEAFF. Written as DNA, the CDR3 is TGTGCCATCAGTCCAGGGGTGAACACTGAAGCTTTCTTT.

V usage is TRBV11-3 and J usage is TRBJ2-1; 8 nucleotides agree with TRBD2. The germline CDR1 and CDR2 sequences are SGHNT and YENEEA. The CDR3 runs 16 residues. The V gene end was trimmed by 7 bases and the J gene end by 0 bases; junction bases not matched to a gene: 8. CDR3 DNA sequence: TGTGCCAGCAAAAGCGGGGGCAGTGACTCCTACAATGAGCAGTTCTTC. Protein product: CASKSGGSDSYNEQFF.

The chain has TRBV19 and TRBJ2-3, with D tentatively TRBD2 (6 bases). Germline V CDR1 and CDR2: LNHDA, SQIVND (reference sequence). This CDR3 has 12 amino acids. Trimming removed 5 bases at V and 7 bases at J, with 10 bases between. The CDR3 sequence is CASSGGSYTQYF. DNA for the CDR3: TGTGCCAGTAGTGGGGGGAGTTATACGCAGTATTTT.

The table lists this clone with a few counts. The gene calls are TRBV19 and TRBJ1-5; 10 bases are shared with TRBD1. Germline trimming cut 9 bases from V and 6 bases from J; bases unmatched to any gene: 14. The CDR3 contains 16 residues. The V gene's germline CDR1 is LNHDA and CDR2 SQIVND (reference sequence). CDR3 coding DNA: TGTGCCAGCGACCGGGGACAGGGGAAAAGGACTCAGCCCCAGCATTTT. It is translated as CASDRGQGKRTQPQHF.

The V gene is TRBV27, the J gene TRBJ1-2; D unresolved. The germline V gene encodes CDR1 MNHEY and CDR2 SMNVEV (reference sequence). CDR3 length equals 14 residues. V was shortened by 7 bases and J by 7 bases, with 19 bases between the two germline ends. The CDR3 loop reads CASKPSVKVGGYTF. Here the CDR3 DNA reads TGTGCCAGCAAACCCAGCGTCAAGGTCGGTGGCTACACCTTC.

CDR3 sequence reads: CASRTGEYYGYTF. The CDR3 coding sequence is TGTGCCAGCCGGACAGGGGAATACTATGGCTACACCTTC. The J gene is TRBJ1-2, the V gene TRBV28; 9 positions match TRBD1. Looked up from germline, CDR1 is MDHEN and CDR2 is SYDVKM. Losses at the gene ends were 8 bases for V and 3 bases for J; bases not matched to a gene: 4. The CDR3 spans 13 residues.

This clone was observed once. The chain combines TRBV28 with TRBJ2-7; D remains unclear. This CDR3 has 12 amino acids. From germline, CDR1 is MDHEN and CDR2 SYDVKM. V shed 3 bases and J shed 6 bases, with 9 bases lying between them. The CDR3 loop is CASSLPRGEQYF. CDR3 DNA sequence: TGTGCCAGCAGTTTGCCGCGTGGCGAGCAGTACTTC.

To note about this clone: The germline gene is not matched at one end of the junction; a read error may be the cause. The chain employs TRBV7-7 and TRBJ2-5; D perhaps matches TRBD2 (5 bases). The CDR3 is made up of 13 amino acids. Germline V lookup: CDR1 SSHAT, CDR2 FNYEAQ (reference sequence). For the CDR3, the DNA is TGTGCTAGCAGCAAAGCGGAGCAAGAGACCCAGTACTTC. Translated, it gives CASSKAEQETQYF.